This T cell receptor (beta chain) originates from a study of blood T cell repertoires in COVID-19. Produced via immunoSEQ multiplex PCR; TCRdb's table is partial and in-frame only. The sample carries about 300,000 clones, less than 85% recorded once. This CDR3 region has 14 residues. J was trimmed by 4 bases and V by 6 bases; bases with no gene match: 7. CDR1 is SGHAT, CDR2 FQNNGV, per germline. The chain carries TRBV11-2 and TRBJ2-5; 8 bases agree with TRBD2. The TCR originated in a woman in her forties or fifties who had recovered from COVID-19. The sequencing input was PBMCs or T cells enriched from blood (not recorded which). CDR3 sequence: CASRGAGAGETQYF. The CDR3 bases are TGTGCCAGCAGGGGAGCGGGGGCGGGAGAGACCCAGTACTTC.